A single sample gave rise to the 10 T cell receptor beta chains below, sequenced in a study of T cells in Graves' hyperthyroidism and ophthalmopathy. RNA transcripts gave rise to amplified TCR beta CDR3 regions. The HTBI primer set served for first-round RT-PCR of the TCR CDR3. TCRdb called the multiplex PCR reads again in MiXCR, with one record for every CDR3 protein. The data show around 420,000 distinct CDR3 sequences, about 15% seen once. Sequencing was carried out using blood. The source of these receptors is a woman between 18 and 29 years old with Graves' hyperthyroidism.

In this sample, this clonotype turned up many times. The genes are TRBV15 and TRBJ1-5, with a tentative D call TRBD1 (6 bases). This CDR3 has 16 residues. Germline-derived CDR1 and CDR2 are LNHNV and YYDKDF (reference sequence). Between the trimmed V and J ends, which lost 2 bases and 4 bases, there was a span of 15 bases. Here the CDR3 reads CATSRPYGGLNQPQHF. CDR3 nucleotides: TGTGCCACCAGCAGACCCTACGGGGGCTTGAATCAGCCCCAGCATTTT.

This clonotype was observed many times. The rearrangement links TRBV28 to TRBJ1-4; D gene ambiguous. V lost 3 bases to trimming and J lost 8 bases, with 16 bases between them. The CDR3 extends over 15 amino acids. Germline CDR1 reads MDHEN; CDR2 reads SYDVKM. The CDR3 is CASSLEARGPEKLFF. The DNA for the CDR3 is TGTGCCAGCAGTTTGGAGGCACGAGGGCCCGAAAAACTGTTTTTT.

This clonotype was seen just once. The chain carries TRBV20-1 and TRBJ2-2; 14 bases agree with TRBD2. The germline gives CDR1 DFQATT, CDR2 SNEGSKA (reference sequence). V gave up 6 bases and J gave up 6 bases; unmatched junction bases: 9. This CDR3 region has 16 residues. CDR3 coding DNA: TGCAGTGCCCAGGGACTAGCGGGAGATTTGGCCGGGGAGCTGTTTTTT. It codes for CSAQGLAGDLAGELFF.

The CDR3, as DNA: TGTGCCAGCAACCCCGGGACAGGACAATTTTATAGCAATCAGCCCCAGCATTTT. Translated: CASNPGTGQFYSNQPQHF. The rearrangement links TRBV19 to TRBJ1-5; 8 positions agree with TRBD1. In germline, CDR1 is LNHDA, CDR2 SQIVND (reference sequence). The CDR3 consists of 18 residues. Trimming at V came to 9 bases and at J to 0 bases, leaving 16 bases not matched to a gene.

This chain connects TRBV6-1 to TRBJ1-5; D gene uncertain. Looked up from germline, CDR1 is MNHNS and CDR2 is SASEGT. The CDR3 has 13 amino acids. Deletions cut 7 bases from V and 6 bases from J, with 13 bases between. DNA for the CDR3: TGTGCCAGCACCATAGGCCGGGGTCAGCCCCAGCATTTT. Translation gives CASTIGRGQPQHF.

There are many counts of this clonotype. The V call is TRBV20-1, the J call TRBJ2-3; weak D call: TRBD1 (6 bases). This CDR3 has 15 residues. The V end was cut by 5 bases, the J end by 4 bases, with 19 bases between. Germline CDR1 DFQATT, CDR2 SNEGSKA (reference sequence). Here the CDR3 DNA reads TGCAGTGCTCGCCGGGACACCCCTTACTCAGATACGCAGTATTTT. It is translated as CSARRDTPYSDTQYF.

This clonotype came up many times. This chain joins TRBV7-3 and TRBJ1-4, with D possibly TRBD1 on 5 matching bases. Trimming removed 0 bases from V and 6 bases from J, with 11 bases in between. The CDR3 is 15 residues long. Looked up from germline, CDR1 is SGHTA and CDR2 is FQGTGA. The CDR3 loop reads CASSLTGLQDEKLFF. Written as DNA, the CDR3 is TGTGCCAGCAGCTTAACAGGGTTACAGGATGAAAAACTGTTTTTT.

The gene calls are TRBV5-1 and TRBJ2-5; D call uncertain. Per the germline V gene, CDR1 is SGHRS and CDR2 is YFSETQ. Trimming pared 0 bases from V and 2 bases from J, leaving 5 bases between. The CDR3 spans 13 residues. The CDR3 region has the DNA TGCGCCAGCAGCTTGGACCCACAAGAGACCCAGTACTTC. It specifies CASSLDPQETQYF.

This clonotype was recorded at least ten times. The rearrangement links TRBV28 to TRBJ2-7; weak D call: TRBD1 (8 bases). This CDR3 is built from 14 residues. The germline V gene encodes CDR1 MDHEN and CDR2 SYDVKM. V lost 5 bases and J 5 bases, leaving 16 bases between the germline ends. CDR3 sequence (DNA): TGTGCCAGCAGTCAGCGGGACAGGTACAACGAGCAGTACTTC. The encoded protein is CASSQRDRYNEQYF.

This clonotype was counted at least ten times. This sequence joins TRBV7-9 and TRBJ2-7; weak D call: TRBD2 (6 bases). CDR1 is SEHNR and CDR2 is FQNEAQ in the germline V gene (reference sequence). This CDR3 is built from 16 residues. V was clipped by 3 bases and J by 1 base, with 16 bases between them. The CDR3 DNA follows: TGTGCCAGCAGCTTTAATGCAGGGCGGGATTCCTACGAGCAGTACTTC. It translates to CASSFNAGRDSYEQYF.